This TCR beta chain was recorded in a study of CXCR3-negative and CXCR3-positive naive CD8 T cells. Germline values: CDR1 MGHRA, CDR2 YSYEKL. The CDR3 consists of 19 residues. The TRB libraries of cDNA were built by UMI-labeled 5' RACE. TCRdb reprocessed the 5' RACE reads and reports one entry per CDR3 protein, with no DNA. This sample's clone table lists about 130,000 distinct CDR3 sequences. Sample: naive CXCR3- CD8+ T cells from blood. Specified subset: CD45RO-CCR7+CD27+CD95- naive CD8+ T cells lacking CXCR3 (TNR3-). J is TRBJ1-2 and V is TRBV4-1; TCRdb gives TRBD1 as the D gene, but with no DNA this cannot be confirmed. The sequence came from a human donor in good health. Some clones in this sample may be carry-over from other donors' samples. This CDR3 is CASSQEQAPMGQGAQGYTF.